This TCR beta chain was identified during a study of blood T cell repertoires in COVID-19 (dated by TCRdb to the early 2020s). Regarding the research as a whole: Samples covering the acute and convalescent phases of COVID-19 were provided by collaborators in the United States, Italy and Spain. The material from the prospective study consisted of cDNA or gDNA derived from T cells, B-cell-depleted T cells, or PBMCs. Deeply sampled blood TCRbeta repertoires from subjects exposed to, actively infected with, or recovered from COVID-19 were included in the dataset. The repertoires were made available in a free public database intended to serve as a resource for research on the immune response to SARS-CoV-2. The samples were drawn from two sources: the first 160 participants of the ongoing ImmuneRACE study, and fewer than 1,500 subjects contributed by 6 global collaborators. Sample metadata almost always included a de-identified subject ID, COVID-19 status, age in years and sex. Where HLA class I and class II types were available, the types were taken from metadata supplied by the sample provider, not from assay-based typing.

Measured from the cysteine to the phenylalanine, the CDR3 is 22 residues long. Only the CDR3 part of the read is kept: 66 bases, read in frame from the first base. The germline V gene encodes CDR1 LGHNA and CDR2 YSLEER. V lost 0 bases and J lost 0 bases, and the count of bases not matched to a germline gene is 17. On this clone: The antigen it recognizes is unknown. Base qualities are not provided; no much larger clone lies one nucleotide away.

Each collaborating institution followed its own protocols to collect whole blood in K2EDTA tubes. For TCRbeta analysis, collaborators shipped samples as frozen whole blood, isolated PBMCs, or DNA extracted from either of those sample types. General conclusions and limits of the study: Clinical and demographic metadata were provided uncurated, with the amount varying by source and participant.

The immunoSEQ Assay, a bias-controlled multiplex PCR, was used to amplify TCRbeta CDR3 regions from genomic DNA. On the study's bioinformatics: Within the assay, amplification of reference gene primers was used to estimate how many nucleated cells each sample contained. Sequence reads were collapsed and filtered to measure the absolute abundance of every unique TCRbeta CDR3 rearrangement. Productive Simpson clonality was computed per sample as the square root of Simpson's diversity index over productive rearrangements. What TCRdb holds here is the immuneACCESS table cut down to in-frame rearrangements. Part of the clones is not present; checked against another copy, under half of the missing clones reflect an unresolved V gene, and the others are unexplained. The D gene and trimming were derived from the DNA, and the V and J assignments and clone size from that table. The sample includes approximately 90,000 clones, with around 80% observed a single time. About half of the sample is held by the ten biggest clonotypes.

Recombination joined TRBV4-3 with TRBJ2-5; 12 bases in the junction line up with TRBD2. This TCR came from a human donor in a cohort sampled during active COVID-19. The sample consisted of peripheral blood. Here the CDR3 is given as CASSQDIGWGRGLAGNQETQYF. At the DNA level, the sequence is TGCGCCAGCAGCCAAGACATTGGGTGGGGAAGAGGACTAGCGGGAAACCAAGAGACCCAGTACTTC.